This is a list of T cell receptor beta chains from one sample in a study of cytomegalovirus exposure and HLA in healthy donors. The protocol was immunoSEQ multiplex PCR, while the TCRdb copy is restricted to in-frame clones and leaves out a portion. The table has roughly 72,000 clones, 79% seen once. The specimen was PBMCs. The receptors stem from a woman aged 40 to 50 in good health and CMV-seropositive. CDR3s include the opening cysteine and the closing phenylalanine or tryptophan. The D gene is left open where the match is weak. Clone size is shown for a subset of rows, as once, few, many or a class of expanded clone.

CDR3 protein	CDR3 DNA	clone size	V gene	J gene	D gene
CASSLERDRGGYGYTF	TGTGCCAGCAGCTTAGAACGGGACAGGGGTGGCTATGGCTACACCTTC	few	TRBV7-8	TRBJ1-2	TRBD1
CASSAQIPVNTEAFF	TGTGCCAGCAGTGCCCAAATTCCAGTGAACACTGAAGCTTTCTTT	once	TRBV25-1	TRBJ1-1	-
CASSFSGQASDTQYF	TGCGCCAGCAGCTTTTCGGGACAGGCCTCAGATACGCAGTATTTT	-	TRBV5-1	TRBJ2-3	TRBD1
CSAATPRVSLETQYF	TGCAGCGCAGCTACGCCCAGGGTTAGCTTAGAGACCCAGTACTTC	-	TRBV29-1	TRBJ2-5	-
CASSGAGPLEQYF	TGTGCCAGCAGTGGGGCAGGGCCCCTCGAGCAGTACTTC	-	TRBV6-5	TRBJ2-7	-
CASSLQGAGTEAFF	TGTGCCAGCAGTTTACAGGGGGCGGGCACTGAAGCTTTCTTT	-	TRBV5-4	TRBJ1-1	TRBD1
CASSIGQGGYEQYF	TGTGCCAGCAGCATCGGACAGGGGGGCTACGAGCAGTACTTC	-	TRBV5-4	TRBJ2-7	TRBD1
CAWSPGGRMEGYTF	TGTGCCTGGTCTCCAGGGGGCCGAATGGAAGGCTACACCTTC	few	TRBV30	TRBJ1-2	TRBD1
CSAAEQGTEAFF	TGCAGCGCCGCAGAACAGGGCACTGAAGCTTTCTTT	-	TRBV29-1	TRBJ1-1	-
CAISEQGKNGAFF	TGTGCCATCAGTGAACAGGGCAAGAACGGGGCTTTCTTT	-	TRBV10-3	TRBJ1-1	-
CASSSRNYGYTF	TGTGCCAGCAGTTCCAGAAACTATGGCTACACCTTC	-	TRBV28	TRBJ1-2	-
CASKPIFGSRDEQFF	TGCGCCAGTAAACCCATCTTCGGTTCGAGGGATGAGCAGTTCTTC	few	TRBV5-1	TRBJ2-1	-
CAWSSSGALRYTF	TGTGCCTGGAGCTCATCTGGGGCATTGCGGTACACCTTC	-	TRBV30	TRBJ1-2	-
CASSTGLGLTGAPLVF	TGTGCCAGTAGTACGGGGCTGGGACTGACAGGGGCCCCCCTCGTGTTC	-	TRBV19	TRBJ2-7	TRBD1
CASSPSGGNTEAFF	TGTGCCAGCAGCCCCAGCGGGGGGAACACTGAAGCTTTCTTT	-	TRBV7-3	TRBJ1-1	-
CASSRVAGEPLRSYEQYF	TGTGCCAGCAGCCGGGTAGCGGGAGAGCCCCTACGATCCTACGAGCAGTACTTC	-	TRBV13	TRBJ2-7	TRBD2
CASSAGPPDTQYF	TGTGCCAGCAGCGCGGGCCCGCCGGATACGCAGTATTTT	-	TRBV5-6	TRBJ2-3	-
CASSPGTGPSYEQYF	TGTGCCAGCAGTCCCGGGACAGGCCCGTCCTACGAGCAGTACTTC	-	TRBV7-6	TRBJ2-7	TRBD1
CASSHLSATNEKLFF	TGTGCCAGCAGCCACCTGAGCGCAACTAATGAAAAACTGTTTTTT	few	TRBV27	TRBJ1-4	-
CSVRQGIGEQYF	TGCAGCGTACGACAGGGGATAGGCGAGCAGTACTTC	-	TRBV29-1	TRBJ2-7	TRBD1
CAWNSLSGNTIYF	TGTGCCTGGAATAGCCTCTCCGGAAACACCATATATTTT	-	TRBV30	TRBJ1-3	-
CSVESQAFTDTQYF	TGCAGCGTTGAAAGCCAAGCTTTCACAGATACGCAGTATTTT	-	TRBV29-1	TRBJ2-3	-
CASSFRRGVPGGDYGYTF	TGCGCCAGCAGCTTTCGTCGGGGGGTCCCCGGAGGGGACTATGGCTACACCTTC	few	TRBV5-1	TRBJ1-2	-
CASSERGQPNYGYTF	TGTGCCAGCAGCGAAAGGGGACAGCCTAACTATGGCTACACCTTC	few	TRBV6-1	TRBJ1-2	TRBD1
CASQSAGQGRTEAFF	TGTGCCAGCCAATCAGCGGGACAGGGTAGGACTGAAGCTTTCTTT	-	TRBV28	TRBJ1-1	TRBD1
CASSLGHRGGNTEAFF	TGCGCCAGCAGCTTGGGGCACAGGGGCGGGAACACTGAAGCTTTCTTT	-	TRBV5-1	TRBJ1-1	TRBD1
CATSRDRSRQPQHF	TGTGCCACCAGCAGAGATAGGAGCCGTCAGCCCCAGCATTTT	-	TRBV15	TRBJ1-5	-
CASSIGRRSYEQYF	TGTGCCAGTAGTATAGGGAGAAGGTCCTACGAGCAGTACTTC	-	TRBV19	TRBJ2-7	-
CASSGGGRRNTEAFF	TGTGCCAGCAGCGGAGGTGGGAGAAGGAACACTGAAGCTTTCTTT	-	TRBV5-6	TRBJ1-1	-
CASSVVGETQYF	TGTGCCAGCAGCGTAGTCGGAGAGACCCAGTACTTC	once	TRBV9	TRBJ2-5	-
CASSSRGSTGELFF	TGTGCCAGCAGCTCCAGGGGGAGCACCGGGGAGCTGTTTTTT	once	TRBV7-9	TRBJ2-2	TRBD1
CASSSSDLTGRGEQFF	TGTGCCAGCAGCTCCTCCGATCTCACAGGGAGAGGTGAGCAGTTCTTC	once	TRBV5-4	TRBJ2-1	-
CASMGQTNNQPQHF	TGTGCCAGCATGGGACAGACAAACAATCAGCCCCAGCATTTT	once	TRBV6-1	TRBJ1-5	TRBD1
CSVRDGELFF	TGCAGCGTTCGGGACGGGGAGCTGTTTTTT	once	TRBV29-1	TRBJ2-2	-
CASLRVPNSPLHF	TGTGCCAGCCTCCGAGTCCCTAATTCACCCCTCCACTTT	-	TRBV7-2	TRBJ1-6	-
CASSEEQYNSPLHF	TGTGCCAGCAGTGAGGAACAGTATAATTCACCCCTCCACTTT	-	TRBV2	TRBJ1-6	-
CASSQERSRGLDEQYF	TGTGCCAGCAGCCAAGAACGTAGCAGGGGGCTCGACGAGCAGTACTTC	-	TRBV4-2	TRBJ2-7	TRBD1
CSVVGAINEQFF	TGCAGCGTTGTGGGAGCGATCAATGAGCAGTTCTTC	few	TRBV29-1	TRBJ2-1	-
CASSLDGGPQYF	TGTGCCAGCAGCTTAGACGGCGGGCCCCAGTACTTC	-	TRBV11-2	TRBJ2-5	-
CASSPISRPTGGAGYEQYF	TGTGCCAGCAGCCCTATATCGAGACCTACAGGGGGCGCCGGCTACGAGCAGTACTTC	-	TRBV11-2	TRBJ2-7	TRBD1
CASSLVGQGVGNTIYF	TGCGCCAGCAGCTTGGTCGGACAGGGGGTAGGAAACACCATATATTTT	-	TRBV5-1	TRBJ1-3	TRBD1
CASSIDSRAEAFF	TGTGCCAGCAGCATAGACAGTAGGGCTGAAGCTTTCTTT	-	TRBV5-4	TRBJ1-1	-
CASSEGGLGKNIQYF	TGTGCCAGCAGTGAAGGGGGGCTTGGCAAAAACATTCAGTACTTC	-	TRBV6-1	TRBJ2-4	-
CASSQYRGGGGLYEQYF	TGTGCCAGCAGCCAATACCGGGGGGGAGGGGGACTCTACGAGCAGTACTTC	-	TRBV4-2	TRBJ2-7	TRBD2
CASSQVRLAGLSTDTQYF	TGTGCCAGCAGCCAGGTCCGACTAGCGGGGCTTAGCACAGATACGCAGTATTTT	-	TRBV5-6	TRBJ2-3	TRBD2
CASSFATGTYEQYF	TGCGCCAGCAGCTTCGCGACAGGGACCTACGAGCAGTACTTC	-	TRBV5-1	TRBJ2-7	TRBD1
CSVEGTGGGTRGYTF	TGCAGCGTTGAAGGCACCGGGGGGGGGACAAGGGGCTACACCTTC	-	TRBV29-1	TRBJ1-2	-
CASSPFRDRSTDTQYF	TGCGCCAGCAGCCCGTTCCGGGACAGGAGCACAGATACGCAGTATTTT	-	TRBV5-1	TRBJ2-3	TRBD1
CASRGEGGYTF	TGTGCCAGCAGGGGAGAGGGTGGCTACACCTTC	few	TRBV6-5	TRBJ1-2	-
CASSETGKLEYGYTF	TGTGCCAGCAGCGAGACAGGAAAATTAGAGTATGGCTACACCTTC	-	TRBV9	TRBJ1-2	-
CASSLRSWSGTQETQYF	TGTGCCAGCAGTTTACGGTCGTGGTCCGGGACACAAGAGACCCAGTACTTC	few	TRBV28	TRBJ2-5	-
CASSFLSVGSNQPQHF	TGTGCCAGCAGTTTTTTGAGCGTGGGTAGCAATCAGCCCCAGCATTTT	-	TRBV27	TRBJ1-5	-
CASSPSHGRGEQYF	TGTGCCAGCAGCCCCTCACATGGTAGGGGCGAGCAGTACTTC	-	TRBV4-2	TRBJ2-7	-
CASSQDSHRSEKLFF	TGCGCCAGCAGCCAAGACTCACATCGGAGTGAAAAACTGTTTTTT	-	TRBV4-1	TRBJ1-4	-
CASSGGTSGGTYTQYF	TGTGCCAGCAGTGGAGGGACTAGCGGGGGGACCTATACGCAGTATTTT	few	TRBV6-1	TRBJ2-3	TRBD2
CATSHDRGEYQPQHF	TGTGCCACCAGCCATGACAGGGGCGAGTATCAGCCCCAGCATTTT	-	TRBV15	TRBJ1-5	TRBD1
CASSPSGGALEQFF	TGTGCCAGCAGCCCGTCCGGGGGGGCGTTAGAGCAGTTCTTC	-	TRBV9	TRBJ2-1	TRBD2
CASSGHRQYSNQPQHF	TGTGCCAGCAGTGGACATCGACAGTATAGCAATCAGCCCCAGCATTTT	once	TRBV6-1	TRBJ1-5	-
CASSFRTGGEETQYF	TGTGCCAGCAGCTTCCGGACAGGGGGCGAAGAGACCCAGTACTTC	-	TRBV5-4	TRBJ2-5	TRBD1
CASGNAGTSSYNEQFF	TGTGCCAGTGGCAATGCCGGGACTAGCTCCTACAATGAGCAGTTCTTC	once	TRBV19	TRBJ2-1	TRBD2